This passage covers 7 T cell receptor beta chains from one sample sequenced in a study of OX40 agonist ivuxolimab in advanced cancers. Profiled with immunoSEQ multiplex PCR; TCRdb holds only in-frame clones, not every one. The repertoire has around 60,000 clones, 84% of them found once; the top ten carry around 2.1%. Here the sequenced sample was CD4+ or CD8+ T cells sorted from blood, taken in a trial of the OX40 agonist ivuxolimab. These receptors all stem from an adult with an advanced solid tumor such as melanoma, head and neck, liver or kidney cancer.

The chain employs TRBV7-9 and TRBJ2-3; D gene unclear. Trimming left V 6 bases short and J 1 base short, with 14 bases between. The V gene's germline CDR1 is SEHNR and CDR2 FQNEAQ (reference sequence). The CDR3 is 15 amino acids. In nucleotides, the CDR3 is TGTGCCAGCAGTTCCAGCAGGAGTCGCACAGATACGCAGTATTTT. The encoded protein is CASSSSRSRTDTQYF.

The chain combines TRBV6-1 with TRBJ1-3; D is ambiguous. This CDR3 is built from 13 residues. Trimming left V 8 bases short and J 0 bases short, with 8 bases between. Germline assignment: CDR1 MNHNS and CDR2 SASEGT. The CDR3 region is CASDLTSGNTIYF. The CDR3, as DNA: TGTGCCAGCGATTTAACCTCTGGAAACACCATATATTTT.

The chain recombines TRBV5-1 with TRBJ2-7, with D perhaps TRBD1 (6 bases). CDR3 length: 14 amino acids. Germline CDR1 and CDR2: SGHRS and YFSETQ. V gave up 0 bases and J gave up 2 bases, with 9 bases separating them. CDR3 in DNA: TGCGCCAGCAGCTTGGAACAGGGCACCTACGAGCAGTACTTC. This sequence encodes CASSLEQGTYEQYF. Supplemented by reference TRBV5-1 and TRBJ2-7, the full variable domain reads KAGVTQTPRYLIKTRGQQVTLSCSPISGHRSVSWYQQTPGQGLQFLFEYFSETQRNKGNFPGRFSGRQFSNSRSEMNVSTLELGDSALYLCASSLEQGTYEQYFGPGTRLTVT.

This chain links TRBV7-9 with TRBJ2-5; 9 bases align to TRBD1. Trimming at V came to 8 bases and at J to 0 bases, leaving 7 bases not matched to a gene. Per the germline V gene, CDR1 is SEHNR and CDR2 is FQNEAQ (reference sequence). The CDR3 totals 15 residues. The chain's CDR3 is CASRDREEYQETQYF. CDR3 nucleotide sequence: TGTGCCAGCCGGGACAGGGAAGAGTACCAAGAGACCCAGTACTTC.

The gene calls are TRBV4-2 and TRBJ1-1; D is undetermined. Trimming pared 5 bases from V and 5 bases from J, leaving 9 bases between. This CDR3 has 12 amino acids. Germline loops: CDR1 LGHNA, CDR2 YNFKEQ. CDR3 protein: CASSLHLTEAFF. Here the CDR3 DNA reads TGTGCCAGCAGCTTACACCTTACTGAAGCTTTCTTT.

The rearrangement uses TRBV7-8 and TRBJ2-2, with TRBD2 as a possible D gene (6 bases). The CDR3 runs to 16 residues. In germline, CDR1 is SGHVS, CDR2 FQNEAQ. V lost 1 base, J lost 1 base, and 10 bases lay in between. The CDR3, as DNA: TGTGCCAGCAGCTTAGATGGGACTGTGAACACCGGGGAGCTGTTTTTT. Its protein product is CASSLDGTVNTGELFF.

The chain recombines TRBV29-1 with TRBJ1-2; D possibly corresponds to TRBD1 (6 bases). This CDR3 spans 11 amino acids. Germline lookup yields CDR1 SQVTM and CDR2 ANQGSEA. V dropped 7 bases and J dropped 5 bases, with 11 bases sitting between them. Here the CDR3 reads CSAGTPYGYTF. CDR3 DNA: TGCAGCGCCGGGACACCGTATGGCTACACCTTC.